The sequence of this T cell receptor beta chain was determined in a study of blood T cell repertoires in COVID-19. Study context: COVID-19 samples, acute and convalescent, were from the United States, Italy and Spain.

Trimming took 2 bases from V and 8 from J; bases not matched to a gene: 5. There are 14 residues in the CDR3. CDR1 and CDR2 (germline): MDHEN, SYDVKM. Only in-frame clones appear in the TCRdb table, and some are missing; sequencing was by immunoSEQ multiplex PCR. This sample has under 350,000 clones, with roughly nine tenths found just once. V gene TRBV28 combines with J gene TRBJ1-2, with 10 bases aligning to TRBD1. Sample: peripheral blood. This receptor was taken from a man aged 18 to 29 with active or convalescent COVID-19. The CDR3 here is CASSLISGQGGYTF. In DNA form, the CDR3 reads TGTGCCAGCAGTTTAATCTCGGGACAGGGGGGCTACACCTTC.